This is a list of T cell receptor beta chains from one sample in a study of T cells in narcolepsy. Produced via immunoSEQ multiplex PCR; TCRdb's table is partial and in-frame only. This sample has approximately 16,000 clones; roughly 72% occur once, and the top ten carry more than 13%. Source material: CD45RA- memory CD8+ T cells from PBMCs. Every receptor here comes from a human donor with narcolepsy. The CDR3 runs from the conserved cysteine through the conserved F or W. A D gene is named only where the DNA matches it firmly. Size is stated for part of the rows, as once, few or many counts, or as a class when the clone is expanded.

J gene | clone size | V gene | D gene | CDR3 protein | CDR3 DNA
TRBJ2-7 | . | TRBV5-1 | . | CASSPGAGNAEYEQYF | TGCGCCAGCAGCCCAGGAGCAGGTAACGCGGAATACGAGCAGTACTTC
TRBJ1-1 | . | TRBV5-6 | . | CASSLGASTEAFF | TGTGCCAGCAGCTTGGGGGCAAGCACTGAAGCTTTCTTT
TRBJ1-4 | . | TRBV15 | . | CATSRAPRRNEKLFF | TGTGCCACCAGCAGAGCTCCGCGGAGAAATGAAAAACTGTTTTTT
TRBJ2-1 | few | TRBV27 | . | CASSFMGNEQFF | TGTGCCAGCAGTTTCATGGGCAATGAGCAGTTCTTC
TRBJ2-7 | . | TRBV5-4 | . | CASSLPEGPYEQYF | TGTGCCAGCAGCTTGCCGGAGGGCCCTTACGAGCAGTACTTC
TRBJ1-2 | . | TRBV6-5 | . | CASRSPGWYGYTF | TGTGCCAGCAGAAGTCCGGGGTGGTATGGCTACACCTTC
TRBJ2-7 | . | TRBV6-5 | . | CASSYKGSYEQYF | TGTGCCAGCAGTTACAAGGGATCCTACGAGCAGTACTTC
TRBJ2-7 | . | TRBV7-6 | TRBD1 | CASSQGAGEQYF | TGTGCCAGCAGCCAGGGGGCGGGAGAGCAGTACTTC
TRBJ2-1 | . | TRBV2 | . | CASSENLKGRGNEQFF | TGTGCCAGCAGTGAAAATCTGAAGGGTAGGGGCAATGAGCAGTTCTTC
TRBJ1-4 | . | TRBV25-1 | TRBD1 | CASSWTGNLNEKLFF | TGTGCCAGCTCATGGACAGGCAACCTTAATGAAAAACTGTTTTTT
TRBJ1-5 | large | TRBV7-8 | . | CASSYSTPGLFKPQHF | TGTGCCAGCAGCTACTCTACCCCGGGACTTTTCAAGCCCCAGCATTTT
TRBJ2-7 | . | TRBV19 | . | CASSIEGPGYEQYF | TGTGCCAGTAGTATCGAGGGACCTGGCTACGAGCAGTACTTC
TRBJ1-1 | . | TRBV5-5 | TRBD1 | CASSRGQSEAFF | TGTGCCAGCAGCAGGGGACAGAGTGAAGCTTTCTTT
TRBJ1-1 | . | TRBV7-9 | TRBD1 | CASSPQGDTEAFF | TGTGCCAGCAGCCCACAGGGGGACACTGAAGCTTTCTTT
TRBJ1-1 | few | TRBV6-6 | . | CASSAGVTEAFF | TGTGCCAGCAGTGCAGGGGTGACTGAAGCTTTCTTT
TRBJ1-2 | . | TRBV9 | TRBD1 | CASSPGTASNYGYTF | TGTGCCAGCAGCCCAGGGACAGCGTCTAACTATGGCTACACCTTC
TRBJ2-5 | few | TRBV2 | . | CASSDGGGEVFARETQYF | TGTGCCAGCAGTGATGGTGGAGGGGAAGTGTTTGCGAGAGAGACCCAGTACTTC
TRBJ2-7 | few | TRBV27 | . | CASSLTGNKAYEQYF | TGTGCCAGCAGTTTAACGGGAAATAAAGCCTACGAGCAGTACTTC
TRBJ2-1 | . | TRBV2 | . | CAGSPGVSGNEQFF | TGTGCCGGTTCCCCAGGGGTTTCGGGCAATGAGCAGTTCTTC
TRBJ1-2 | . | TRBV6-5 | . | CASSYEQSGGYTF | TGTGCCAGCAGTTACGAACAGTCGGGTGGCTACACCTTC
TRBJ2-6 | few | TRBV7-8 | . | CASSSPDRPDPSGANVLTF | TGTGCCAGCAGTTCCCCGGACAGACCTGACCCCTCTGGGGCCAACGTCCTGACTTTC
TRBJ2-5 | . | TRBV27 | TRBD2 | CASSLLLAGGLETQYF | TGTGCCAGCAGTTTATTACTAGCGGGGGGGCTGGAGACCCAGTACTTC
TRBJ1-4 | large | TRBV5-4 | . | CASSLDFGGTNEKLFF | TGTGCCAGCAGCTTGGATTTCGGGGGCACTAATGAAAAACTGTTTTTT
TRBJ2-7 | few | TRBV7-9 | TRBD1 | CASSILTDRENEQYF | TGTGCCAGCAGCATACTAACCGACAGGGAGAACGAGCAGTACTTC
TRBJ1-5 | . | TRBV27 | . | CASSLSRGSNQPQHF | TGTGCCAGCAGTTTAAGCAGGGGTAGCAATCAGCCCCAGCATTTT
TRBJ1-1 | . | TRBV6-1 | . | CASSYNHGHTEAFF | TGTGCCAGCAGTTATAACCACGGCCACACTGAAGCTTTCTTT
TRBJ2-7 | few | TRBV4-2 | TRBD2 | CASSYGTSGEQYF | TGTGCCAGCAGCTACGGGACTAGTGGAGAGCAGTACTTC
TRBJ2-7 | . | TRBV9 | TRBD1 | CASSHGTGLDEQYF | TGTGCCAGCTCTCATGGGACAGGGTTGGACGAGCAGTACTTC
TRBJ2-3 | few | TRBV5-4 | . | CASSRGDTQYF | TGTGCCAGCAGCCGTGGAGATACGCAGTATTTT
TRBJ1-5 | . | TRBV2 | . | CASSEFGGNQPQHF | TGTGCCAGCAGTGAATTTGGGGGCAATCAGCCCCAGCATTTT
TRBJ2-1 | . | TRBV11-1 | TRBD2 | CASSFGTSGLDGQFF | TGTGCCAGCAGCTTCGGGACTAGCGGATTAGACGGGCAGTTCTTC
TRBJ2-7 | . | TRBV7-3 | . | CASSLGGDEQYF | TGTGCCAGCAGCTTAGGAGGGGACGAGCAGTACTTC
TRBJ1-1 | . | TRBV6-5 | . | CASSYEDYMNTEAFF | TGTGCCAGCAGTTATGAAGATTACATGAACACTGAAGCTTTCTTT
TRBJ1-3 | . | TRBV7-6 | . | CASSLTEGNTIYF | TGTGCCAGCAGTTTGACAGAAGGAAACACCATATATTTT
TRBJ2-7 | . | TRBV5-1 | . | CASSLKGNYEQYF | TGCGCCAGCAGCTTGAAGGGAAACTACGAGCAGTACTTC
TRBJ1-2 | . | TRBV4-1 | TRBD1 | CASSQGRGPGYTF | TGCGCCAGCAGCCAAGGCAGGGGGCCCGGCTACACCTTC
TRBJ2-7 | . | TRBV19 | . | CASSIVPGTYEQYF | TGTGCCAGTAGTATAGTCCCAGGAACCTACGAGCAGTACTTC
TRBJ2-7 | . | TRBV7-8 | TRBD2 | CASSSGLAFDEQYF | TGTGCCAGCAGCTCGGGACTAGCTTTTGACGAGCAGTACTTC
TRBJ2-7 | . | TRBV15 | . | CATSRERGTASYEQYF | TGTGCCACCAGCAGAGAACGGGGGACAGCCTCCTACGAGCAGTACTTC
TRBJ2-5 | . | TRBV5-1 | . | CASSLEKEGETQYF | TGCGCCAGCAGCTTGGAGAAGGAGGGGGAGACCCAGTACTTC
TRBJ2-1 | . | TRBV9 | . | CASSVLPNEQFF | TGTGCCAGCAGCGTACTCCCTAATGAGCAGTTCTTC